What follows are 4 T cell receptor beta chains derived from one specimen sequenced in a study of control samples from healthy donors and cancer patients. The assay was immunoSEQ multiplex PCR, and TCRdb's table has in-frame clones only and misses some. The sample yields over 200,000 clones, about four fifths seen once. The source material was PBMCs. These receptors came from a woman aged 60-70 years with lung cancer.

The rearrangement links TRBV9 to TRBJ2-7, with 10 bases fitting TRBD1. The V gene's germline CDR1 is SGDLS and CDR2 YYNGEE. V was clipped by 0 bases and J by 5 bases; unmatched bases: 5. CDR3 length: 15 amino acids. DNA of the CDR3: TGTGCCAGCAGCGTAGAGGGACAGGGGATCAACGAGCAGTACTTC. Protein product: CASSVEGQGINEQYF.

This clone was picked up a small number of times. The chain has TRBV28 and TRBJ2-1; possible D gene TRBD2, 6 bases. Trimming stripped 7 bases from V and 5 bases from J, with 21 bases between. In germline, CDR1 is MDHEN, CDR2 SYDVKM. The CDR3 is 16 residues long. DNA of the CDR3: TGTGCCAGCATACTAGATCCGGGAGTAGGGAACAATGAGCAGTTCTTC. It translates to CASILDPGVGNNEQFF. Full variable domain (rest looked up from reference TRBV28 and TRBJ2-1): DVKVTQSSRYLVKRTGEKVFLECVQDMDHENMFWYRQDPGLGLRLIYFSYDVKMKEKGDIPEGYSVSREKKERFSLILESASTNQTSMYLCASILDPGVGNNEQFFGPGTRLTVL.

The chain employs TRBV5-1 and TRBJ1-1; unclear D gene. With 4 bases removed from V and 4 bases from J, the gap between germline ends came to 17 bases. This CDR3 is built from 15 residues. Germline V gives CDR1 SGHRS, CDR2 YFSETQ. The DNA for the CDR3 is TGCGCCAGCAGCCCCCTATCGGCAACTAGCACTGAAGCTTTCTTT. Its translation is CASSPLSATSTEAFF.

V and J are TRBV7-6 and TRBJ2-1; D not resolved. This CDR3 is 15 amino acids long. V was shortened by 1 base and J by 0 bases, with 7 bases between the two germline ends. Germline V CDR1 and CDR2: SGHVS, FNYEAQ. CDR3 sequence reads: CASSLGQVSYNEQFF. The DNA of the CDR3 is TGTGCCAGCAGCTTAGGCCAGGTCTCCTACAATGAGCAGTTCTTC. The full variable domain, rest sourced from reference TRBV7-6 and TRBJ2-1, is GAGVSQSPRYKVTKRGQDVALRCDPISGHVSLYWYRQALGQGPEFLTYFNYEAQQDKSGLPNDRFSAERPEGSISTLTIQRTEQRDSAMYRCASSLGQVSYNEQFFGPGTRLTVL.